A single sample gave rise to the 2 T cell receptor beta chains below, sequenced in a study of blood T cells in healthy people across ages. The second PCR ran roughly 6 to 11 cycles with a sample-barcoded 5' primer and J-beta primers. MiXCR was run by TCRdb on the 5' RACE reads, yielding one entry per CDR3 protein. Counted here are some 900,000 distinct CDR3 sequences, roughly 52% occurring once; the ten biggest clones make up roughly 12%. Sequencing input: blood. Receptors were obtained from a man aged 25 to 40 in good health.

The chain has TRBV14 and TRBJ2-3; TRBD1 or TRBD2 may be the D gene (5 bases each). The germline V gene encodes CDR1 SGHDN and CDR2 FVKESK. V lost 0 bases and J 5 bases, leaving 12 bases between the germline ends. The CDR3 sequence is 15 residues long. The CDR3 DNA sequence: TGTGCCAGCAGCCAAGAGGGACGGATGAGAGATACGCAGTATTTT. Protein product: CASSQEGRMRDTQYF.

This clonotype has more than one count but fewer than ten. The CDR3 sequence is CSVEEYGGEQYF. CDR3 DNA sequence: TGCAGCGTTGAAGAGTACGGGGGCGAGCAGTACTTC. The chain joins TRBV29-1 to TRBJ2-7; tentatively, D is TRBD2 (6 bases). Trimming took off 0 bases at V and 6 bases at J, with 9 bases between the two ends. Germline values: CDR1 SQVTM, CDR2 ANQGSEA. The CDR3 loop spans 12 amino acids.